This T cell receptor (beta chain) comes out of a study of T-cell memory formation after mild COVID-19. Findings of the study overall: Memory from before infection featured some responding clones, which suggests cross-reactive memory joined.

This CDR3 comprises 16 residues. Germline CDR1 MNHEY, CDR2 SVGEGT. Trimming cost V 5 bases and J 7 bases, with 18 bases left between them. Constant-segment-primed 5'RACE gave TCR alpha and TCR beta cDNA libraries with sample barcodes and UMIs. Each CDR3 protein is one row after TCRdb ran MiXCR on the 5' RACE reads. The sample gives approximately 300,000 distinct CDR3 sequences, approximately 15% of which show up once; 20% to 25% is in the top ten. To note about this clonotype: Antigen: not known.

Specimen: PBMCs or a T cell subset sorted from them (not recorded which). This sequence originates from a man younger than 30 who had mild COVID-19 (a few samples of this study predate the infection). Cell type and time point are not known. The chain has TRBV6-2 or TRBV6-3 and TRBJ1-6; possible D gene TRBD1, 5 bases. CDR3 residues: CASSPFGTDSNSPLHF. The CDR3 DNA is TGTGCCAGCAGTCCATTTGGGACCGACTCCAATTCACCCCTCCACTTT.